These 28 T cell receptor beta chains were sequenced from one sample in a study of CD8 T cells in ankylosing spondylitis. A single record per CDR3 protein comes from TCRdb applying MiXCR to the 5' RACE reads. This sample yields approximately 38,000 distinct CDR3 sequences, of which approximately 2.6% are seen a single time; about 4.5% belongs to the top ten. Sequencing used blood, either unsorted or a sorted T cell fraction (not recorded which). Source of these receptors: a male donor with ankylosing spondylitis or in good health (not recorded which).

This clonotype was seen many times. The chain joins TRBV9 to TRBJ2-5; D gene unclear. The CDR3 consists of 16 residues. Trimming shortened V by 4 bases and J by 2 bases, and 18 bases separated the two germline ends. CDR1 SGDLS and CDR2 YYNGEE come from the germline V gene. CDR3 DNA sequence: TGTGCCAGCAGCCCTGCCGCGCAGCCGGTGCAAGAGACCCAGTACTTC. Translating gives CASSPAAQPVQETQYF.

The sample holds many counts of this clonotype. V gene TRBV9 combines with J gene TRBJ2-2; TRBD2 matches at 7 bases. V was pared by 4 bases and J by 1 base, with 7 bases of the junction left unmatched. Germline values: CDR1 SGDLS, CDR2 YYNGEE. This CDR3 contains 16 residues. This CDR3 is CASSPAGVRNTGELFF. For the CDR3, the DNA is TGTGCCAGCAGCCCCGCGGGGGTTCGGAACACCGGGGAGCTGTTTTTT.

By share, this clonotype ranks as medium-sized. A read error may explain this, as a much larger clone is one base away. This CDR3 reads CASSGGQGSYNEQFF. In nucleotides, the CDR3 is TGTGCCAGCAGCGGGGGACAGGGGTCCTACAATGAGCAGTTCTTC. This chain joins TRBV9 and TRBJ2-1; 10 bases line up with TRBD1. Germline CDR1 is SGDLS and CDR2 is YYNGEE. The CDR3 length is 15 residues. The V segment lost 3 bases and the J segment 1 base; nucleotides outside the gene matches: 1. Combining the CDR3 with reference TRBV9 and TRBJ2-1 gives the whole variable domain DSGVTQTPKHLITATGQRVTLRCSPRSGDLSVYWYQQSLDQGLQFLIQYYNGEERAKGNILERFSAQQFPDLHSELNLSSLELGDSALYFCASSGGQGSYNEQFFGPGTRLTVL.

The table lists this clonotype with many counts. V gene TRBV9 combines with J gene TRBJ2-7; 7 bases match TRBD2. In germline, CDR1 is SGDLS, CDR2 YYNGEE. This CDR3 has 15 amino acids. Trimming removed 3 bases from V and 5 bases from J; junction bases left unmatched: 11. The CDR3 reads CASSAGWTSSDEQYF. DNA for the CDR3: TGTGCCAGCAGCGCAGGTTGGACTAGTAGCGACGAGCAGTACTTC.

This clonotype was seen at least ten times. CDR3 nucleotides: TGTGCCAGCACACGGGAGGGCCAAGAATACAATGAGCAGTTCTTC. Protein: CASTREGQEYNEQFF. The V call is TRBV9, the J call TRBJ2-1; 8 bases match TRBD2. CDR1 is SGDLS and CDR2 is YYNGEE in the germline V gene. The CDR3 runs 15 residues. After removal of 6 bases from V and 4 bases from J, the junction contained 9 bases not matched to a gene.

In this sample, this clonotype turned up many times. J is TRBJ2-1 and V is TRBV9; 8 bases line up with TRBD1. Unmatched junction bases numbered 3, after V lost 4 bases and J lost 3 bases. Germline V gene sequence: CDR1 SGDLS, CDR2 YYNGEE. The CDR3 extends over 14 amino acids. CDR3 protein: CASSSGQGYNEQFF. CDR3 DNA: TGTGCCAGCAGCTCCGGACAGGGCTACAATGAGCAGTTCTTC.

This clonotype turned up a few times. This rearrangement joins TRBV9 to TRBJ2-3; no firm D call. Germline CDR1 is SGDLS and CDR2 is YYNGEE. This CDR3 region has 14 residues. The V end lost 4 bases, the J end lost 2 bases, and 11 bases lay between the germline ends. Here the CDR3 DNA reads TGTGCCAGCAGCCCCCGACCTGCCACAGATACGCAGTATTTT. Its translation is CASSPRPATDTQYF.

This clonotype has at least ten counts. V usage is TRBV9 and J usage is TRBJ2-3, with D possibly TRBD1 on 6 matching bases. This CDR3 spans 15 amino acids. Deletions cut 4 bases from V and 4 bases from J, with 16 bases between. Germline CDR1 reads SGDLS; CDR2 reads YYNGEE. The CDR3 nucleotides read TGTGCCAGCAGCACCGGGGACAAATCAGCAGATACGCAGTATTTT. It yields the protein CASSTGDKSADTQYF.

This clonotype was recorded at least ten times. This chain uses TRBV11-3 with TRBJ1-2, with TRBD1 matching over 7 bases. This CDR3 spans 13 amino acids. Looked up from germline, CDR1 is SGHNT and CDR2 is YENEEA. The J segment lost 4 bases and the V segment lost 5 bases, leaving 4 bases of the junction unmatched. DNA of the CDR3: TGTGCCAGCAGCGCAGGGGGGTTCTATGGCTACACCTTC. As protein: CASSAGGFYGYTF.

With respect to this clonotype: One end of the junction does not line up with germline, which may come from a read error. CDR3 bases: TGTGCCAGCAGCGTACGGGGGCTGAACACCGGGGAGCTGCTTTTT. Translating it yields CASSVRGLNTGELLF. V and J are TRBV9 and TRBJ2-2; perhaps D is TRBD1 or TRBD2 (6 bases each). This CDR3 region has 15 residues. Germline CDR1 and CDR2: SGDLS and YYNGEE.

There are many counts of this clonotype. This chain links TRBV9 with TRBJ2-7; the match to TRBD2 covers 9 bases. CDR3 length: 21 amino acids. J lost 0 bases, V lost 0 bases, and 19 bases had no gene match. CDR1 and CDR2 (germline): SGDLS, YYNGEE. CDR3 nucleotide sequence: TGTGCCAGCAGCGTAGCTTCGATGATAGCGGGAGCCCTCCCGAGCTCCTACGAGCAGTACTTC. The encoded protein is CASSVASMIAGALPSSYEQYF.

This clonotype ranks as medium-sized. The gene calls are TRBV9 and TRBJ2-3; D perhaps matches TRBD2 (5 bases). V was trimmed by 4 bases and J by 0 bases, leaving 9 bases between them. This CDR3 comprises 14 residues. Germline V CDR1 and CDR2: SGDLS, YYNGEE. The DNA for the CDR3 is TGTGCCAGCAGCCCGGGATCTAGCACAGATACGCAGTATTTT. As protein: CASSPGSSTDTQYF.

This clonotype was recorded many times. V is TRBV9 and J is TRBJ2-5, with 13 positions matching TRBD2. The junction had 4 bases not matched to a gene; V was cut back by 3 bases and J by 5 bases. Germline CDR1 SGDLS, CDR2 YYNGEE. The CDR3 sequence is 15 residues long. The CDR3 loop reads CASSEGGLAGETQYF. In nucleotides, the CDR3 is TGTGCCAGCAGCGAGGGGGGACTAGCGGGGGAGACCCAGTACTTC.

Many counts were recorded for this clonotype. The genes are TRBV9 and TRBJ2-5, with D possibly TRBD1 on 6 matching bases. The CDR3 sequence is 15 residues long. V gave up 2 bases and J gave up 4 bases, with 15 bases separating them. Germline V gene data show CDR1 as SGDLS and CDR2 as YYNGEE. Written as DNA, the CDR3 is TGTGCCAGCAGCGTCTCCACTAGAGGGGGAGAGACCCAGTACTTC. Its protein is CASSVSTRGGETQYF.

This clonotype appeared many times. The CDR3 DNA is TGTGCCAGCAGCGTAGGAAGCGTGGCCGGGGAGCTGTTTTTT. Translating it yields CASSVGSVAGELFF. The chain recombines TRBV9 with TRBJ2-2; D unresolved. The CDR3 sequence is 14 residues long. CDR1 is SGDLS and CDR2 is YYNGEE in the germline V gene. The germline V and J ends were trimmed by 0 bases and 6 bases, with 9 bases remaining between them. Full variable domain (rest looked up from reference TRBV9 and TRBJ2-2): DSGVTQTPKHLITATGQRVTLRCSPRSGDLSVYWYQQSLDQGLQFLIQYYNGEERAKGNILERFSAQQFPDLHSELNLSSLELGDSALYFCASSVGSVAGELFFGEGSRLTVL.

This clonotype occurred many times. The rearrangement joins TRBV9 to TRBJ2-1, with 8 bases fitting TRBD1. The CDR3 extends over 15 amino acids. CDR1 is SGDLS, CDR2 YYNGEE, per germline. The V segment lost 0 bases and the J segment 5 bases; nucleotides outside the gene matches: 4. The CDR3 region is CASSVGQGANNEQFF. The CDR3 DNA reads TGTGCCAGCAGCGTAGGGCAGGGGGCAAACAATGAGCAGTTCTTC.

At least ten counts were recorded for this clonotype. The V gene is TRBV9, the J gene TRBJ1-2; D is ambiguous. V shed 2 bases and J shed 2 bases, with 4 bases lying between them. CDR1 is SGDLS, CDR2 YYNGEE, per germline. The CDR3 consists of 12 residues. The chain's CDR3 is CASSVGNYGYTF. The CDR3 DNA sequence: TGTGCCAGCAGCGTGGGGAACTATGGCTACACCTTC.

This clonotype ranks as medium-sized. This sequence joins TRBV9 and TRBJ2-3; D not certain. The CDR3 sequence is 11 residues long. V lost 0 bases to trimming and J lost 5 bases, with 1 base between them. Germline CDR1 and CDR2: SGDLS and YYNGEE. The CDR3 nucleotides read TGTGCCAGCAGCGTAGGAGATACGCAGTATTTT. It encodes CASSVGDTQYF.

This clonotype came up many times. The chain joins TRBV9 to TRBJ1-2, with TRBD1 identical over 8 bases. Trimming at V came to 4 bases and at J to 7 bases, leaving 9 bases not matched to a gene. The CDR3 has 14 residues. The germline V gene encodes CDR1 SGDLS and CDR2 YYNGEE. This CDR3 reads CASSPRTGTAGYTF. The CDR3 nucleotides are TGTGCCAGCAGCCCAAGGACAGGGACGGCTGGCTACACCTTC.

This clonotype occurred many times. V gene TRBV9 combines with J gene TRBJ2-1, with 14 bases aligning to TRBD2. The junction had 9 bases not matched to a gene; V was cut back by 4 bases and J by 0 bases. The CDR3 has 19 residues. The germline V gene encodes CDR1 SGDLS and CDR2 YYNGEE. The CDR3 protein is CASSSGLAGGRSSYNEQFF. The CDR3 nucleotides are TGTGCCAGCAGCTCCGGACTAGCGGGAGGCAGAAGCTCCTACAATGAGCAGTTCTTC.

This clonotype has a count of ten or more. The rearrangement joins TRBV9 to TRBJ2-1; TRBD2 agrees at 10 bases. After removal of 0 bases from V and 8 bases from J, the junction contained 5 bases not matched to a gene. The CDR3 runs 15 residues. In germline, CDR1 is SGDLS, CDR2 YYNGEE. The DNA for the CDR3 is TGTGCCAGCAGCGTAGCGGCTAGCGGGAGTGATGAGCAGTTCTTC. Amino acids: CASSVAASGSDEQFF.

At least ten counts were recorded for this clonotype. V gene TRBV9 combines with J gene TRBJ2-7; 9 bases align to TRBD1. Trimming took 3 bases from V and 9 from J; bases not matched to a gene: 10. CDR3 length: 14 amino acids. The germline V gene encodes CDR1 SGDLS and CDR2 YYNGEE. The CDR3 loop reads CASSADGDRAGQYF. The CDR3 DNA sequence: TGTGCCAGCAGCGCCGACGGGGACAGGGCTGGGCAGTACTTC.

This clonotype was seen ten or more times. The chain is built from TRBV9 and TRBJ2-1; 9 nucleotides agree with TRBD2. This CDR3 has 16 amino acids. The germline CDR1 and CDR2 sequences are SGDLS and YYNGEE. The V segment lost 0 bases and the J segment 1 base; nucleotides outside the gene matches: 2. CDR3 bases: TGTGCCAGCAGCGTAGCTAGCGGGATTTCCTACAATGAGCAGTTCTTC. It specifies CASSVASGISYNEQFF. Full variable domain (missing parts from reference TRBV9 and TRBJ2-1): DSGVTQTPKHLITATGQRVTLRCSPRSGDLSVYWYQQSLDQGLQFLIQYYNGEERAKGNILERFSAQQFPDLHSELNLSSLELGDSALYFCASSVASGISYNEQFFGPGTRLTVL.

In its sample, this clonotype was seen many times. The chain recombines TRBV9 with TRBJ2-4; TRBD1 aligns across 7 bases. After removal of 4 bases from V and 2 bases from J, the junction contained 3 bases not matched to a gene. This CDR3 spans 14 amino acids. Looked up from germline, CDR1 is SGDLS and CDR2 is YYNGEE. The CDR3 region has the DNA TGTGCCAGCAGCACGGGACAGACCAAAAACATTCAGTACTTC. Protein: CASSTGQTKNIQYF.

This clonotype showed up many times. The limits of the CDR3 on the DNA are not certain, so only TCRdb's listed CDR3 is given. The rearrangement joins TRBV21-1 to TRBJ2-1; the D call in the table, TRBD2, was not verified against the DNA. TRBV21-1 is deemed a pseudogene. The CDR3 is 17 residues long, counting both termini. This CDR3 is CASSPLVAGGAHNEQFF.

This clonotype appeared many times. This chain connects TRBV9 to TRBJ2-4, with D possibly being TRBD2 (6 bases). Germline V gene sequence: CDR1 SGDLS, CDR2 YYNGEE. The CDR3 length is 15 residues. V lost 3 bases, J lost 5 bases, and 15 bases lay in between. CDR3 coding DNA: TGTGCCAGCAGCGCAGGGACTTCTAGCCAAAACATTCAGTACTTC. Its protein product is CASSAGTSSQNIQYF. The full variable domain, rest sourced from reference TRBV9 and TRBJ2-4, is DSGVTQTPKHLITATGQRVTLRCSPRSGDLSVYWYQQSLDQGLQFLIQYYNGEERAKGNILERFSAQQFPDLHSELNLSSLELGDSALYFCASSAGTSSQNIQYFGAGTRLSVL.

This clonotype was counted at least ten times. V and J are TRBV9 and TRBJ2-3, with 9 bases lining up with TRBD2. Trimming at V came to 0 bases and at J to 8 bases, leaving 7 bases not matched to a gene. The CDR3 contains 15 residues. Germline values: CDR1 SGDLS, CDR2 YYNGEE. In DNA form, the CDR3 reads TGTGCCAGCAGCGTAGGGACTAGCGACGGAGGTACGCAGTATTTT. This sequence encodes CASSVGTSDGGTQYF.

This clonotype appeared many times. The V and J genes are TRBV9 and TRBJ2-5, with 8 bases lining up with TRBD1. In germline, CDR1 is SGDLS, CDR2 YYNGEE. This CDR3 has 15 residues. With 0 bases clipped from V and 5 bases from J, the junction kept 6 bases outside the gene matches. DNA for the CDR3: TGTGCCAGCAGCGTAGCGGCAGGGGACAGGGAGACCCAGTACTTC. This encodes CASSVAAGDRETQYF.